The next 8 T cell receptor beta chains were all read from a single sample in a study of blood T cell repertoires in COVID-19. Data came from immunoSEQ multiplex PCR; TCRdb stores just in-frame clones and leaves some out. Of 250,000 or so clones listed, roughly 90% are singletons. The sample comprised peripheral blood. These receptors came from a woman aged 55-75 years with COVID-19, enrolled during active disease.

CDR3 in amino acids: CASSQEGQGVSGAFF. The DNA of the CDR3 is TGTGCCAGCAGCCAAGAGGGACAGGGGGTAAGCGGGGCTTTCTTT. The chain links TRBV3-1 (or the pseudogene TRBV3-2) to TRBJ1-1, with TRBD1 matching 11 bases. The CDR3 extends over 15 amino acids. Trimming cost V 0 bases and J 11 bases; bases outside gene matches: 8. The germline CDR1 and CDR2 sequences are LGHDT and YNNKEL (reference sequence).

The genes are TRBV27 and TRBJ1-2; 8 bases are a match to TRBD1. Losses at the gene ends were 6 bases for V and 4 bases for J; bases not matched to a gene: 7. The CDR3 is 14 residues long. Germline CDR1 MNHEY, CDR2 SMNVEV (reference sequence). The CDR3 protein is CASRLGQDFYGYTF. DNA of the CDR3: TGTGCCAGCAGGCTGGGACAGGACTTCTATGGCTACACCTTC.

The chain is built from TRBV6-2 or TRBV6-3 and TRBJ2-5, with 7 bases aligning to TRBD2. This CDR3 region has 14 residues. Unmatched junction bases numbered 6, after V lost 3 bases and J lost 5 bases. In germline, CDR1 is MNHEY, CDR2 SVGEGT. DNA of the CDR3: TGTGCCAGCAGTTATCTCCAGGGAGGGGAGACCCAGTACTTC. Its protein is CASSYLQGGETQYF.

The V gene is TRBV4-1, the J gene TRBJ2-7; 7 bases are shared with TRBD1. The CDR3 runs 15 residues. The germline V gene has CDR1 MGHRA and CDR2 YSYEKL. Trimming removed 0 bases from V and 6 bases from J; junction bases left unmatched: 8. The CDR3 nucleotides are TGCGCCAGCAGCCAAGATCACAGGGGCAAGATCGAGCAGTACTTC. Translated: CASSQDHRGKIEQYF.

The chain links TRBV29-1 to TRBJ2-1; 11 bases are shared with TRBD2. This CDR3 is 14 amino acids long. The germline gives CDR1 SQVTM, CDR2 ANQGSEA. The V gene end was trimmed by 7 bases and the J gene end by 2 bases; junction bases not matched to a gene: 4. The CDR3 reads CSAGLADTYNEQFF. The CDR3 DNA reads as TGCAGCGCGGGACTAGCGGACACCTACAATGAGCAGTTCTTC.

The chain carries TRBV21-1 and TRBJ1-3; TRBD1 reflects the table's D call only, with no check against the DNA. TRBV21-1 is a recognized pseudogene. This CDR3 is built from 16 residues. Here the CDR3 reads CASSKGGHFSGNTIYF. DNA for the CDR3: TGTGCCAGCAGCAAAGGGGGACACTTCTCTGGAAACACCATATATTTT.

The chain carries TRBV5-6 and TRBJ1-1; 12 bases line up with TRBD1. The CDR3 runs 15 residues. From germline, CDR1 is SGHDT and CDR2 YYEEEE. V lost 4 bases and J lost 11; bases outside the gene matches: 12. CDR3 DNA sequence: TGTGCCAGCAGCAACCGGGACAGGGGGCTTCAGGAGGCTTTCTTT. Its protein is CASSNRDRGLQEAFF. The full variable domain, with the rest looked up from reference TRBV5-6 and TRBJ1-1, is DAGVTQSPTHLIKTRGQQVTLRCSPKSGHDTVSWYQQALGQGPQFIFQYYEEEERQRGNFPDRFSGHQFPNYSSELNVNALLLGDSALYLCASSNRDRGLQEAFFGQGTRLTVV.

The rearrangement uses TRBV19 and TRBJ1-5; D might be TRBD1 (6 bases). V was pared by 6 bases and J by 9 bases, with 15 bases between. CDR3 size: 13 residues. Germline V gene data show CDR1 as LNHDA and CDR2 as SQIVND (reference sequence). CDR3 nucleotides: TGTGCCAGTAGCTACGGACAGATGGGGCCCCAGCATTTT. Its translation is CASSYGQMGPQHF.